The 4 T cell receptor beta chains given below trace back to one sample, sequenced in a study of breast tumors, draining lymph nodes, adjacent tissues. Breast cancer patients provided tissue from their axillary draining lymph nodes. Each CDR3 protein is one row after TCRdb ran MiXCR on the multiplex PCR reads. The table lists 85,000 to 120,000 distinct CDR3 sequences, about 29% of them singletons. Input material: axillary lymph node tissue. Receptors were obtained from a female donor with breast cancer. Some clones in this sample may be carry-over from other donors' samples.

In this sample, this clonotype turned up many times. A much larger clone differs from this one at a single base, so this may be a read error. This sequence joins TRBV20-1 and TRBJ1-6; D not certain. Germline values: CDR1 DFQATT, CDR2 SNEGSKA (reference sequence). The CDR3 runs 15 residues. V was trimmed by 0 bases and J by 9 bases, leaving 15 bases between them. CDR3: CSARDWTLLPSPLHF. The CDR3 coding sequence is TGCAGTGCTAGAGATTGGACCCTACTGCCTTCACCCCTCCACTTT.

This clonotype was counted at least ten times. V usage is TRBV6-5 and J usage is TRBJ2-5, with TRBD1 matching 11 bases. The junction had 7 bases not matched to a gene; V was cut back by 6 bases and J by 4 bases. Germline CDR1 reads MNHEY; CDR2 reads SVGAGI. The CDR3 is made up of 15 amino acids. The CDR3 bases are TGTGCCAGCAGCCGAAAGGGACAGGGGGGAGAGACCCAGTACTTC. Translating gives CASSRKGQGGETQYF.

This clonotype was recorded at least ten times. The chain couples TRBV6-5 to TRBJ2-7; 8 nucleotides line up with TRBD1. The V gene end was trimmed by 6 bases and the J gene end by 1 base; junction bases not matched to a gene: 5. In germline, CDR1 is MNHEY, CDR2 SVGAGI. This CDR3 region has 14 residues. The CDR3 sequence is CASRAGQGSYEQYF. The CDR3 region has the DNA TGTGCCAGCAGGGCTGGACAGGGATCCTACGAGCAGTACTTC.

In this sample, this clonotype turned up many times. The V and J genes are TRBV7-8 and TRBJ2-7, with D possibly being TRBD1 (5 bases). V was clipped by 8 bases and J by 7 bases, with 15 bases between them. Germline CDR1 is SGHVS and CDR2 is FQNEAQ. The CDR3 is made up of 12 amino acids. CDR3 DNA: TGTGCCAGCGGGAAAGGGGTCGGAGAGCAGTACTTC. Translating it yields CASGKGVGEQYF.